The source of this T cell receptor (beta chain) is a study of OX40 agonist ivuxolimab in advanced cancers. At the level of the study: A diagnosis of hepatocellular carcinoma, melanoma, renal cell or head and neck cancer was present in dose-escalation patients. Aged about 20 to 80 with a mean of about 63 years, they were approximately 79% male.

To note about this clone: Its antigen is currently unknown.

The study, taken as a whole, reports: Relative to CD4+, CD8+ T cells held more expanded clones on average.

If patients had autoimmune disease history or systemic immunosuppression, they were excluded. This CDR3 has 15 residues. The germline V and J ends were trimmed by 2 bases and 0 bases, with 10 bases remaining between them. Germline-derived CDR1 and CDR2 are MNHEY and SVGAGI. Only in-frame clones appear in the TCRdb table, and some are missing; sequencing was by immunoSEQ multiplex PCR. The sample shows some 80,000 clones, 94% of them seen only once. The chain employs TRBV6-5 and TRBJ1-1; D call uncertain. Sample: CD4+ or CD8+ T cells sorted from blood, taken in a trial of the OX40 agonist ivuxolimab. This clonotype was obtained from an adult with an advanced solid tumor such as melanoma, head and neck, liver or kidney cancer. The CDR3 spells CASSYGRSLNTEAFF. The CDR3 DNA is TGTGCCAGCAGTTACGGCAGATCGTTGAACACTGAAGCTTTCTTT.